This TCR beta chain appears in the sequencing data of a study of response to subunit inactivated influenza vaccine (dated by TCRdb to the late 2010s). Some background on the complete study: Deep quantitative T cell receptor repertoire profiling was used in the study to track responses to a trivalent subunit inactivated influenza vaccine.

Reading the germline V gene gives CDR1 LGHNA and CDR2 YNFKEQ. The junction shows trimming of 2 bases on V and 2 bases on J, and the gene matches do not reach 4 bases of it. The CDR3 spans 16 residues, from the cysteine through the phenylalanine. The only DNA kept is the CDR3, 48 bases in frame from the first base. Broader findings and caveats from the paper: The authors proposed that each seasonal influenza vaccination may bring in only a limited number of new T cells.

A remark on this clonotype: This receptor's antigen is unknown. The record has no base qualities; no much larger clone is one base away.

The library was generated by RT-PCR. TCRdb lists the instrument as Illumina HiSeq 2500. Clones were called with MiXCR by TCRdb after fastp trimmed the public reads at Q25, and only in-frame beta chains were retained. Rows merge per CDR3 protein into single entries with the most common DNA and genes. In this sample the table shows roughly 620,000 distinct CDR3 sequences, 11% of which occur a single time. 9.5% to 12% of the sample lies in the top ten. The same sample was also studied in work on T cells expressing NK-cell markers. That second publication adds: TCR beta cDNA libraries were prepared using 5'RACE template switching, which introduced a universal primer site and unique molecular identifiers. Three sorted T-cell subsets (CD3+CD56+NKG2C+, CD3+CD56+NKG2C- and CD3+CD56-NKG2C+) from several donors had their TCR beta-chain repertoires profiled. Of the eight sequenced donors, seven were found to be HCMV-seropositive and one was found to be HCMV-seronegative. To restrict sorting to alphabetaTCR-expressing T cells, an anti-gammadeltaTCR antibody was added in several experiments. In roughly 6 donors, the dominant CD3+CD56+NKG2C+ clonotypes were among the top 10 CD8+ clonotypes and accounted for roughly 1.0-8% of CD8+ T cells. Those dominant clonotypes were again the most abundant among CD3+CD56-NKG2C+ cells in a handful of donors, at about 28.3-60.1%. Whether the expanded NKG2C-expressing T cell clones were specific for HCMV antigens remained unclear. The study sequenced eight donors, all healthy volunteers chosen at random: three men and five women. HCMV-specific IgG was detected in serum with a commercial ELISA kit to determine HCMV serostatus. Peripheral blood mononuclear cells were isolated from blood by Ficoll density gradient centrifugation. Bulk peripheral blood T-cell repertoires were additionally sequenced from unsorted PBMC for six donors. cDNA synthesis was primed from the TCR beta constant segment and was followed by two successive PCR amplification steps. Libraries were sequenced as 2 x 150 bp reads on Illumina HiSeq 2000/2500, MiSeq or NextSeq. MIGEC was used to demultiplex reads and group reads by UMI, and MiTCR was used to assemble and quantify clonotypes. To remove erroneous sequences, TCR cDNA sequences were retained only when supported by two or more reads. The tcR package was used for downstream repertoire analysis, and clonotypes were matched across fractions by CDR3 nucleotide sequence plus V segment. VDJmatch was used to annotate antigen specificity against VDJdb, with one amino acid substitution allowed in CDR3.

This sequence was found in a man over 45 who received an inactivated influenza vaccine. Donor details come from another sample of the same person, matched by shared clones. The rearrangement combines TRBV4-2 with TRBJ2-7, and 12 bases in between align with TRBD2. Sequencing used PBMCs from blood, obtained on the day of vaccination. The bases read TGTGCCAGCAGCCAATTACTAGCGGGAGGTGCCTACGAGCAGTACTTC. Its coded protein is CASSQLLAGGAYEQYF.